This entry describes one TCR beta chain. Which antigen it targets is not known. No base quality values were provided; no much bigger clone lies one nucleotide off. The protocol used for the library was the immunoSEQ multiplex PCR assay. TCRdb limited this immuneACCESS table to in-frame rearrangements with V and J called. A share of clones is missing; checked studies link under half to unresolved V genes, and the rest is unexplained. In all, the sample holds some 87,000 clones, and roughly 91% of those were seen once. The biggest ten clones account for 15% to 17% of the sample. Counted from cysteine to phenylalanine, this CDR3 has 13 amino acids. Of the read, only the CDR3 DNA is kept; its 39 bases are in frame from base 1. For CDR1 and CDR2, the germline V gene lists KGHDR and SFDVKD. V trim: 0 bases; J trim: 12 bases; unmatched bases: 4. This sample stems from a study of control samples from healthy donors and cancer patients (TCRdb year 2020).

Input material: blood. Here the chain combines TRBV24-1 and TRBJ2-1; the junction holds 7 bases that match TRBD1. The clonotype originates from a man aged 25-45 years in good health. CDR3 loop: CATSDLDRDRQFF. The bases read TGTGCCACCAGTGATTTGGACCGGGACAGGCAGTTCTTC.